This T cell receptor (beta chain) was recovered during a study of blood T cell repertoires in COVID-19. Turning to the study itself: There were acute and convalescent COVID-19 samples, and they came from the United States, Italy and Spain. T cells, B-cell-depleted T cells, or PBMCs supplied cDNA or gDNA.

Original processing notes: The authors estimated nucleated cell counts from reference gene primer amplification. The table came from immunoSEQ multiplex PCR; TCRdb's copy has only in-frame clones and leaves some out. From that table come the V and J calls and clone size; the DNA was used to work out D and trimming. The sample includes 140,000 to 150,000 clones, approximately 80% of them seen just once. V dropped 1 base and J dropped 12; count of bases not matched to a gene: 8. Germline assignment: CDR1 SGHRS and CDR2 YFSETQ. This CDR3 region has 14 residues. This sequence was found in a woman aged 60 to 75 with acute or convalescent COVID-19. Sequenced input: peripheral blood. The chain carries TRBV5-1 and TRBJ2-1; 9 bases agree with TRBD1. The CDR3 DNA follows: TGCGCCAGCAGCTTGTCGGGACAGGGAAGAGTGCAGTTCTTC. Translated: CASSLSGQGRVQFF.